This T cell receptor (beta chain) derives from a study of T cell changes during pregnancy in multiple sclerosis. By frequency in the sample, this clone is medium-sized. This CDR3 is 15 amino acids long. CDR1 and CDR2 from the germline V gene are SGHTA and FQGNSA. Trimming stripped 5 bases from V and 5 bases from J, with 18 bases between. The method was immunoSEQ multiplex PCR; TCRdb's version includes in-frame clones alone and lacks a portion of them. The repertoire includes more than 35,000 clones, about nine tenths of them detected once, and roughly 0.5% sits in the top ten. Sequenced material: CD4+ T cells from peripheral blood mononuclear cells, taken in the first trimester of pregnancy. The TCR was taken from a female donor in good health, enrolled as a control in a pregnancy study. The chain joins TRBV7-2 to TRBJ2-5; possibly TRBD2 for D (6 bases). CDR3 sequence reads: CASSPSAYARETQYF. CDR3 sequence (DNA): TGTGCCAGCAGCCCTAGCGCCTACGCCCGGGAGACCCAGTACTTC. Supplemented by reference TRBV7-2 and TRBJ2-5, the full variable domain reads GAGVSQSPSNKVTEKGKDVELRCDPISGHTALYWYRQSLGQGLEFLIYFQGNSAPDKSGLPSDRFSAERTGGSVSTLTIQRTQQEDSAVYLCASSPSAYARETQYFGPGTRLLVL.